Listed here are 19 T cell receptor beta chains from one sample, sequenced in a study of shared clonotypes between healthy human individuals. The naive CD8 fraction comprised CD45RO-negative cells positively selected for CCR7 and excluded terminally differentiated effector memory CD45RA+ cells. This table comes from immunoSEQ multiplex PCR, and its TCRdb copy is limited to in-frame clones, with some not included. This sample carries 800,000 to 950,000 clones, about 96% of them seen once, and the ten largest clones take roughly 0.23%. Sequences were obtained from naive CD8+ T cells sorted from blood. These receptors originate from a man younger than 45 in good health.

The chain combines TRBV28 with TRBJ2-3; 7 bases are a match to TRBD2. Per germline, CDR1 MDHEN and CDR2 SYDVKM. The trim removed 3 bases at V and 0 bases at J, leaving 3 bases unmatched. The CDR3 totals 15 residues. CDR3 protein: CASSLSSGSTDTQYF. CDR3 nucleotide sequence: TGTGCCAGCAGTTTGAGTAGCGGGAGCACAGATACGCAGTATTTT.

The chain carries TRBV11-2 and TRBJ1-2, with 10 bases matching TRBD1. V lost 5 bases and J lost 4; bases outside the gene matches: 4. The CDR3 covers 14 residues. Germline-derived CDR1 and CDR2 are SGHAT and FQNNGV. The CDR3 nucleotides are TGTGCCAGCAGCCGCCGGGACAGGGGCTATGGCTACACCTTC. It codes for CASSRRDRGYGYTF.

The chain links TRBV5-6 to TRBJ2-1; the D gene is possibly TRBD1 (6 bases). This CDR3 is built from 15 residues. The germline CDR1 and CDR2 sequences are SGHDT and YYEEEE. V was clipped by 3 bases and J by 2 bases, with 12 bases between them. The CDR3 sequence: CASSSRGIPYNEQFF. CDR3 sequence (DNA): TGTGCCAGCAGCTCGAGGGGGATCCCCTACAATGAGCAGTTCTTC.

The chain employs TRBV14 and TRBJ2-7, with unresolved D. This CDR3 has 14 residues. Trimming removed 0 bases at V and 4 bases at J, with 10 bases between. Per the germline V gene, CDR1 is SGHDN and CDR2 is FVKESK. The CDR3 DNA reads as TGTGCCAGCAGCCAAGATCCACAGCGATACGAGCAGTACTTC. The encoded protein is CASSQDPQRYEQYF.

The chain employs TRBV28 and TRBJ2-7; the match to TRBD2 covers 9 bases. This CDR3 contains 16 residues. The V gene end was trimmed by 7 bases and the J gene end by 0 bases; junction bases not matched to a gene: 10. Germline CDR1 reads MDHEN; CDR2 reads SYDVKM. This chain's CDR3 is CASKLTSGTTSYEQYF. CDR3 in DNA: TGTGCCAGCAAGCTGACTAGCGGAACAACCTCCTACGAGCAGTACTTC.

The rearrangement uses TRBV4-3 and TRBJ2-1; 10 nucleotides match TRBD2. Germline lookup yields CDR1 LGHNA and CDR2 YSLEER. V lost 0 bases and J lost 8; bases outside the gene matches: 10. The CDR3 spans 17 residues. The CDR3 DNA sequence: TGCGCCAGCAGCCAAGATTTCGCTAGCGGGAGTGTAGATGAGCAGTTCTTC. As protein: CASSQDFASGSVDEQFF.

This sequence joins TRBV7-6 and TRBJ2-7, with D possibly matching TRBD2 (5 bases). Trimming left V 5 bases short and J 3 bases short, with 26 bases between. This CDR3 is 18 amino acids long. Germline V gene sequence: CDR1 SGHVS, CDR2 FNYEAQ. The CDR3 protein is CASSPRVAGEMLDYEQYF. For the CDR3, the DNA is TGTGCCAGCAGCCCCCGCGTGGCGGGCGAGATGTTAGACTACGAGCAGTACTTC.

A note on this clone: At the DNA level, this CDR3 is encoded by other sequences in the same sample as well. In DNA, the CDR3 is TGTGCCAGCAGCCTAAGCGATGAGCAGTTCTTC. It codes for CASSLSDEQFF. This sequence joins TRBV7-9 and TRBJ2-1; D is undetermined. CDR1 is SEHNR, CDR2 FQNEAQ, per germline (reference sequence). V dropped 5 bases and J dropped 8 bases, with 7 bases sitting between them. This CDR3 region has 11 residues.

This sequence joins TRBV14 and TRBJ2-5, with D perhaps matching TRBD1 or TRBD2 (5 bases each). Germline V CDR1 and CDR2: SGHDN, FVKESK. Trimming cost V 1 base and J 1 base, with 16 bases left between them. The CDR3 sequence is 17 residues long. DNA for the CDR3: TGTGCCAGCAGCCAAGCTCTCGGGGTTAGGGGCCAAGAGACCCAGTACTTC. Protein product: CASSQALGVRGQETQYF.

The CDR3 spells CASSQASTGQGSEQYF. In DNA form, the CDR3 reads TGCGCCAGCAGCCAAGCAAGTACGGGACAGGGATCCGAGCAGTACTTC. V and J are TRBV4-3 and TRBJ2-7; 9 nucleotides match TRBD1. CDR3 length: 16 residues. The germline V gene encodes CDR1 LGHNA and CDR2 YSLEER. Trimming cost V 1 base and J 6 bases; bases outside gene matches: 10.

The V and J genes are TRBV13 and TRBJ1-5; D gene uncertain. Germline assignment: CDR1 PRHDT and CDR2 FYEKMQ (reference sequence). V gave up 4 bases and J gave up 4 bases, with 5 bases separating them. This CDR3 has 12 amino acids. CDR3 bases: TGTGCCAGCAGCTCACAGAATCAGCCCCAGCATTTT. Its translation is CASSSQNQPQHF.

The chain combines TRBV11-2 with TRBJ2-7; no clear D. The CDR3 runs to 12 residues. V was pared by 5 bases and J by 5 bases, with 10 bases between. From germline, CDR1 is SGHAT and CDR2 FQNNGV. CDR3 amino acids: CASSSLVDEQYF. The CDR3 nucleotides read TGTGCCAGCAGCAGCCTGGTGGACGAGCAGTACTTC.

This clone was recorded only once. The rearrangement uses TRBV7-6 and TRBJ2-7; no clear D. V lost 0 bases to trimming and J lost 1 base, with 7 bases between them. The CDR3 is 14 residues long. CDR1 is SGHVS, CDR2 FNYEAQ, per germline. This chain's CDR3 is CASSLASSSYEQYF. CDR3 nucleotides: TGTGCCAGCAGCTTAGCGTCTAGTTCCTACGAGCAGTACTTC.

This chain joins TRBV15 and TRBJ2-1; D gene uncertain. The V gene's germline CDR1 is LNHNV and CDR2 YYDKDF (reference sequence). Deletions cut 0 bases from V and 8 bases from J, with 8 bases between. CDR3 length: 13 amino acids. The CDR3 reads CATSREIFDEQFF. The CDR3 DNA follows: TGTGCCACCAGCAGAGAGATATTTGATGAGCAGTTCTTC. Full variable domain (outside the CDR3, taken from reference TRBV15 and TRBJ2-1): DAMVIQNPRYQVTQFGKPVTLSCSQTLNHNVMYWYQQKSSQAPKLLFHYYDKDFNNEADTPDNFQSRRPNTSFCFLDIRSPGLGDTAMYLCATSREIFDEQFFGPGTRLTVL.

This clone was recorded once. V is TRBV9 and J is TRBJ2-1, with 7 bases that match TRBD2. The germline gives CDR1 SGDLS, CDR2 YYNGEE. This CDR3 spans 15 amino acids. Losses at the gene ends were 0 bases for V and 6 bases for J; bases not matched to a gene: 6. The CDR3 DNA is TGTGCCAGCAGCGTAGGGGGCGGGAGAGGCAATGAGCAGTTCTTC. This gives the protein CASSVGGGRGNEQFF.

The CDR3 sequence: CASSPQYFSYEQYF. DNA of the CDR3: TGTGCCAGCAGCCCCCAGTATTTCTCCTACGAGCAGTACTTC. The chain uses TRBV7-9 and TRBJ2-7; D unclear. V lost 5 bases and J 0 bases, leaving 11 bases between the germline ends. Germline CDR1 is SEHNR and CDR2 is FQNEAQ (reference sequence). This CDR3 comprises 14 residues.

The rearrangement uses TRBV7-9 and TRBJ1-5; 7 nucleotides align to TRBD1. V was clipped by 1 base and J by 0 bases; unmatched bases: 6. This CDR3 contains 17 residues. The V gene's germline CDR1 is SEHNR and CDR2 FQNEAQ (reference sequence). Written as DNA, the CDR3 is TGTGCCAGCAGCTTAGGTACAGGGGAAATTAGCAATCAGCCCCAGCATTTT. Protein sequence: CASSLGTGEISNQPQHF.

V usage is TRBV9 and J usage is TRBJ2-3, with 7 positions matching TRBD1. Germline values: CDR1 SGDLS, CDR2 YYNGEE. V lost 4 bases, J lost 4 bases, and 12 bases stayed unmatched. CDR3 length: 16 residues. The CDR3 here is CASSREGAPASDTQYF. DNA for the CDR3: TGTGCCAGCAGCAGAGAGGGGGCCCCAGCATCAGATACGCAGTATTTT.

This clone was seen once. This chain connects TRBV7-2 to TRBJ2-5, with D tentatively TRBD1 (6 bases). V shed 2 bases and J shed 5 bases, with 18 bases lying between them. There are 16 residues in the CDR3. Germline V CDR1 and CDR2: SGHTA, FQGNSA. The CDR3 nucleotides are TGTGCCAGCAGCTTACCCGGGACAACACCGGAGGAGACCCAGTACTTC. Translating gives CASSLPGTTPEETQYF.